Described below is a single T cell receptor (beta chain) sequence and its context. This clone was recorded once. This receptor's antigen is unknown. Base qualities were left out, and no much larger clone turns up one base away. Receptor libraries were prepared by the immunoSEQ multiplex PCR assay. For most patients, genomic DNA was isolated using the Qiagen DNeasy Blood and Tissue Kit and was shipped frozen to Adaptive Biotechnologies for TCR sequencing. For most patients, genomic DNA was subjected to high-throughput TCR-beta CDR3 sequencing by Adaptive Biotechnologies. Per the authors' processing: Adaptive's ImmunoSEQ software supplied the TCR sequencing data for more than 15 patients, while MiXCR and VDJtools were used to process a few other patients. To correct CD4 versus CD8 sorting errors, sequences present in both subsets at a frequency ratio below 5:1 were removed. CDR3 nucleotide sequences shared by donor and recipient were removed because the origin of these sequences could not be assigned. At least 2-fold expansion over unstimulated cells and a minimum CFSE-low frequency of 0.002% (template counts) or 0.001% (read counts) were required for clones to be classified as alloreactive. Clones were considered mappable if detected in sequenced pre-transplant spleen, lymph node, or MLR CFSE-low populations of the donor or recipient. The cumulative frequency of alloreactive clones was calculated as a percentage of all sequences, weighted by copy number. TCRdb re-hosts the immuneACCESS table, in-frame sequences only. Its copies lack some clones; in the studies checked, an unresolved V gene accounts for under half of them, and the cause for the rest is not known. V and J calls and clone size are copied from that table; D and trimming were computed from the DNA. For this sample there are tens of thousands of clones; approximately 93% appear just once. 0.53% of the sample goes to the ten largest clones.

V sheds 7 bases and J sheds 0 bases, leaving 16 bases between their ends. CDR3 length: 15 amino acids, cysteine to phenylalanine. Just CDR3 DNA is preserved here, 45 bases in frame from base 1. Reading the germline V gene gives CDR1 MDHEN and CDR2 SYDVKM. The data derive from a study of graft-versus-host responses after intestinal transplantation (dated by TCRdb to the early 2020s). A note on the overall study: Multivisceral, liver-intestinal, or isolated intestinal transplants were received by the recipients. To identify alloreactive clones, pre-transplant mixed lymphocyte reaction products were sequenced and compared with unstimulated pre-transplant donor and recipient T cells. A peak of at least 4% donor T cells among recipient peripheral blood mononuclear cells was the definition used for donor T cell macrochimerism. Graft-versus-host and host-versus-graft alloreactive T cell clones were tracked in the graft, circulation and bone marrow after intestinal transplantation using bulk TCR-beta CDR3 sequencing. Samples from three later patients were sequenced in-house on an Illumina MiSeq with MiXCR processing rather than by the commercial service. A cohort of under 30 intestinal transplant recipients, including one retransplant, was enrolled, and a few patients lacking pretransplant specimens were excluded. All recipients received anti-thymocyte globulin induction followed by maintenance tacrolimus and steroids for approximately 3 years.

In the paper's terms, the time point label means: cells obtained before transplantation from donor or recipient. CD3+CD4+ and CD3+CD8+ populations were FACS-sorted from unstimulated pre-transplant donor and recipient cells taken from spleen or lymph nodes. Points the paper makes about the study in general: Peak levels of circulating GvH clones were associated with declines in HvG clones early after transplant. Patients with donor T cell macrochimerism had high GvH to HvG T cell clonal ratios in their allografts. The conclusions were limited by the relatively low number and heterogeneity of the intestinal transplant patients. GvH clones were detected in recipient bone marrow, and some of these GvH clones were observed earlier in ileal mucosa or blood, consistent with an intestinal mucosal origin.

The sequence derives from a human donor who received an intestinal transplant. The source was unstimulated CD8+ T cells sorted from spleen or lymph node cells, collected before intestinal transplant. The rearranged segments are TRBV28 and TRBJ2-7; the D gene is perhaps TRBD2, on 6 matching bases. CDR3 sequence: CASNWAGGNSYEQYF. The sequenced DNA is TGTGCCAGCAATTGGGCGGGCGGGAACTCCTACGAGCAGTACTTC.